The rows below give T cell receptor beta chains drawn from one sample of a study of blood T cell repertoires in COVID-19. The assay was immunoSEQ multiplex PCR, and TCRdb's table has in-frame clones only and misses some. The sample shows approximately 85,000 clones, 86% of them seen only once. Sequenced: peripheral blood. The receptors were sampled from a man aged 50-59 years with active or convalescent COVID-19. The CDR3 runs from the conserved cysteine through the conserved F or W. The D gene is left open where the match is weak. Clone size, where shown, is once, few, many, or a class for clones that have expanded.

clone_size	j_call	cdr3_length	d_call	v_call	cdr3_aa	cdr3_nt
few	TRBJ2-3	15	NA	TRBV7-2	CASSFPTLGGNTQYF	TGTGCCAGCAGCTTCCCCACCCTTGGCGGAAATACGCAGTATTTT
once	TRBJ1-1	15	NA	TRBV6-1	CASSDGGGRYTEAFF	TGTGCCAGCAGTGATGGGGGGGGGAGGTACACTGAAGCTTTCTTT
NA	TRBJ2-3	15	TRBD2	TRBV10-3	CAIAIPGGLADTQYF	TGTGCCATCGCCATTCCGGGGGGGCTGGCAGATACGCAGTATTTT
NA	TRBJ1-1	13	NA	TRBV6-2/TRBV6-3	CASSRGDLSEAFF	TGTGCCAGCAGCCGGGGGGATCTTTCTGAAGCTTTCTTT
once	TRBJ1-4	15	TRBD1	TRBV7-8	CASSMDGTGLEKLFF	TGTGCCAGCAGCATGGACGGGACAGGGCTCGAAAAACTGTTTTTT
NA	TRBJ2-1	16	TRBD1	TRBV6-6	CASSATDRGGYNEQFF	TGTGCCAGCAGTGCGACGGACAGGGGCGGTTACAATGAGCAGTTCTTC
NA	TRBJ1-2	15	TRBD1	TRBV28	CASSRDRGIGYGYTF	TGTGCCAGCAGTAGGGACAGGGGTATAGGGTATGGCTACACCTTC
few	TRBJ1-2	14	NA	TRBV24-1	CATSGSGAIYGYTF	TGTGCCACCAGTGGGTCAGGGGCGATCTATGGCTACACCTTC
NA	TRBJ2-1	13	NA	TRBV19	CASSYETYNEQFF	TGTGCCAGTAGTTATGAGACTTACAATGAGCAGTTCTTC
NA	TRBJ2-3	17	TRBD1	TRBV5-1	CASRIGTGGFSTDTQYF	TGCGCCAGCAGAATCGGGACAGGGGGATTTAGCACAGATACGCAGTATTTT
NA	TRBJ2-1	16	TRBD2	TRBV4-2	CASSPWAGGGNNEQFF	TGTGCCAGCAGCCCGTGGGCCGGGGGGGGAAACAATGAGCAGTTCTTC
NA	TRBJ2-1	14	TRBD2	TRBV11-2	CASSMTSGAPEQFF	TGTGCCAGCAGCATGACTAGCGGGGCCCCCGAGCAGTTCTTC
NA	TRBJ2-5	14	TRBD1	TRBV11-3	CASSSGQGRGTQYF	TGTGCCAGCAGCTCCGGACAGGGTCGGGGGACCCAGTACTTC
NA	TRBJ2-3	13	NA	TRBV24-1	CATSVIGGGTQYF	TGTGCCACCAGTGTTATAGGGGGGGGTACGCAGTATTTT
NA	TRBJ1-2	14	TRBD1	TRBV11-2	CASSFWDRGVGYTF	TGTGCCAGCAGCTTTTGGGACAGGGGCGTTGGCTACACCTTC
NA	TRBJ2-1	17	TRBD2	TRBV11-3	CASSSGAGVGSYNEQFF	TGTGCCAGCAGCTCCGGAGCGGGAGTCGGATCCTACAATGAGCAGTTCTTC
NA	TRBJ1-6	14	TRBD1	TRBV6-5	CASRQTGLHSPLHF	TGTGCCAGCAGACAGACAGGGTTGCATTCACCCCTCCACTTT
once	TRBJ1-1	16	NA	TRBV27	CASSLRRGTGNTEAFF	TGTGCCAGCAGTTTACGCAGGGGTACCGGGAACACTGAAGCTTTCTTT
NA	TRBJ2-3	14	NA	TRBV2	CAGQFGGSTDTQYF	TGTGCCGGACAATTTGGGGGGAGCACAGATACGCAGTATTTT
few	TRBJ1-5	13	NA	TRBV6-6	CASSWSGNQPQHF	TGTGCCAGCAGTTGGTCGGGCAATCAGCCCCAGCATTTT
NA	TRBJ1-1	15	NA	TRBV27	CASSTRGGVFSEAFF	TGTGCCAGCAGTACGAGGGGGGGAGTCTTCTCTGAAGCTTTCTTT
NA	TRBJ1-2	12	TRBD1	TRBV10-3	CAIRGQGAIYTF	TGTGCCATCAGAGGGCAGGGGGCTATCTACACCTTC
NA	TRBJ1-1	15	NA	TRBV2	CASSRSTGYFTEAFF	TGTGCCAGCAGCAGATCTACAGGGTATTTCACTGAAGCTTTCTTT
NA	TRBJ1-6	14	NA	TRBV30	CAWRMTEYNSPLHF	TGTGCCTGGAGAATGACAGAGTATAATTCACCCCTCCACTTT
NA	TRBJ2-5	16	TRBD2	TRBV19	CASSIGREGSQETQYF	TGTGCCAGTAGTATAGGTCGGGAGGGGAGCCAAGAGACCCAGTACTTC
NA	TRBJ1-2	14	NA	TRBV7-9	CASSLGGRNYGYTF	TGTGCCAGCAGCTTAGGGGGGCGGAACTATGGCTACACCTTC
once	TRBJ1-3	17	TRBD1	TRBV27	CASRFATGALSGNTIYF	TGTGCCAGCAGGTTCGCGACAGGGGCTCTCTCTGGAAACACCATATATTTT
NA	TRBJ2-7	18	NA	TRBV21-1	CASSKRVPTLELSYEQYF	TGTGCCAGCAGCAAGAGGGTCCCGACGCTCGAACTTTCCTACGAGCAGTACTTC
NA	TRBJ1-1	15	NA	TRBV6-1	CASSEIEIMNTEAFF	TGTGCCAGCAGTGAAATAGAAATCATGAACACTGAAGCTTTCTTT
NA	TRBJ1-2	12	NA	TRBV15	CATSRLFYGYTF	TGTGCCACCAGCCGACTATTCTATGGCTACACCTTC
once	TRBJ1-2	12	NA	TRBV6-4	CASSDRGYGYTF	TGTGCCAGCAGTGACCGCGGGTATGGCTACACCTTC
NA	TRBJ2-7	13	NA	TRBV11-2	CASSLGAGYEQYF	TGTGCCAGCAGCTTAGGGGCGGGCTACGAGCAGTACTTC
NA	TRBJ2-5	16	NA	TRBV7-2	CASSLGLLSPVETQYF	TGTGCCAGCAGCTTAGGCTTACTTTCTCCCGTAGAGACCCAGTACTTC
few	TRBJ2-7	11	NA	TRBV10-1	CASSAGVEQYF	TGCGCCAGCAGTGCAGGGGTCGAGCAGTACTTC
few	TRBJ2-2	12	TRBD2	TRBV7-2	CASSFSGRELFF	TGTGCCAGCAGCTTCAGCGGGAGGGAGCTGTTTTTT
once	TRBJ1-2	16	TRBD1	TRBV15	CATEDTTGGANYGYTF	TGTGCCACCGAAGATACCACAGGGGGCGCTAACTATGGCTACACCTTC
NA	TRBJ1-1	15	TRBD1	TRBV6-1	CASSEQPTGKTEAFF	TGTGCCAGCAGTGAACAACCGACAGGGAAAACTGAAGCTTTCTTT
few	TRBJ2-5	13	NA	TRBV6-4	CASSESSGQTQYF	TGTGCCAGCAGTGAATCCTCTGGGCAGACCCAGTACTTC
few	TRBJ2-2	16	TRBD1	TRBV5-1	CASSLHGQGDTGELFF	TGCGCCAGCAGCTTGCATGGACAGGGGGACACCGGGGAGCTGTTTTTT
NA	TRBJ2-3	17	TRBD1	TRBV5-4	CASSPGPGQGHTDTQYF	TGTGCCAGCAGCCCTGGACCCGGACAGGGACACACAGATACGCAGTATTTT
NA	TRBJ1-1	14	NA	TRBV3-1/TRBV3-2	CASSQGRVNTEAFF	TGTGCCAGCAGCCAAGGGCGGGTGAACACTGAAGCTTTCTTT
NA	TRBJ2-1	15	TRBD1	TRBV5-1	CASSPRTGEGNEQFF	TGCGCCAGCAGCCCCAGGACAGGGGAGGGAAATGAGCAGTTCTTC
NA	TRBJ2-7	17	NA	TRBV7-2	CASSPQSGTLLHYEQYF	TGTGCCAGCAGCCCTCAATCCGGGACTTTGCTCCACTACGAGCAGTACTTC
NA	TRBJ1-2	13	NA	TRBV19	CASSRDRNYGYTF	TGTGCCAGTAGCCGTGATCGGAACTATGGCTACACCTTC
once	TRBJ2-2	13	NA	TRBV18	CASSPQNTGELFF	TGTGCCAGCTCACCTCAGAACACCGGGGAGCTGTTTTTT
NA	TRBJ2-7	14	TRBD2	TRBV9	CASSVEGLAGEQYF	TGTGCCAGCAGCGTAGAAGGACTAGCGGGCGAGCAGTACTTC
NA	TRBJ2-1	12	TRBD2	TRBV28	CASSFLAGAQFF	TGTGCCAGCAGTTTTCTAGCGGGGGCGCAGTTCTTC
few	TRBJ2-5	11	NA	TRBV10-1	CATSYRETQYF	TGCGCCACTTCTTACCGGGAGACCCAGTACTTC
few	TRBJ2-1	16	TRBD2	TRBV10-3	CAISESTSGTSNEQFF	TGTGCCATCAGTGAGTCAACTAGCGGGACCTCAAATGAGCAGTTCTTC
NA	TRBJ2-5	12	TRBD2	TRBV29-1	CSVEAGGETQYF	TGCAGCGTTGAAGCCGGGGGGGAGACCCAGTACTTC
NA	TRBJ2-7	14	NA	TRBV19	CASNPGRGAYEQYF	TGTGCCAGTAACCCGGGCAGGGGGGCCTACGAGCAGTACTTC
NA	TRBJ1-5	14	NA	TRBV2	CASSRTANNQPQHF	TGTGCCAGCAGTCGGACAGCAAACAATCAGCCCCAGCATTTT
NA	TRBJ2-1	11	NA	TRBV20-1	CSARTDNEQFF	TGCAGTGCTAGGACAGACAATGAGCAGTTCTTC